These 8 T cell receptor beta chains were sequenced from one sample in a study of a mutant IDH1 vaccine in newly diagnosed glioma. The protocol was immunoSEQ multiplex PCR, while the TCRdb copy is restricted to in-frame clones and leaves out a portion. Found here are about 12,000 clones, just over 75% of them singletons; the top ten hold approximately 4.1%. These receptors' antigens are unknown. As for time point: week 47, end of study. The content of each vaccine dose was 300 ug of mutant IDH1 20-mer peptide, and topical imiquimod accompanied it. The starting material was PBMCs, obtained from a glioma patient whose treatment included an IDH1 peptide vaccine. The receptors derive from a woman aged 40 to 55 with glioma.

The V and J genes are TRBV27 and TRBJ2-7; the D gene is possibly TRBD1 (6 bases). Trimming stripped 6 bases from V and 5 bases from J, with 14 bases between. Germline CDR1 is MNHEY and CDR2 is SMNVEV (reference sequence). There are 13 residues in the CDR3. The CDR3 here is CASSRSEGDEQYF. DNA of the CDR3: TGTGCCAGCAGCCGGAGTGAGGGGGACGAGCAGTACTTC.

V gene TRBV5-1 combines with J gene TRBJ2-3; perhaps TRBD2 as D (5 bases). The ends were cut back, 5 bases at V and 0 bases at J, with 16 bases in the middle. The germline CDR1 and CDR2 sequences are SGHRS and YFSETQ. CDR3 length: 16 amino acids. The CDR3: CASRTGNRQSTDTQYF. The CDR3 DNA is TGCGCCAGCAGAACGGGAAACCGCCAAAGCACAGATACGCAGTATTTT.

This clone was seen only a few times. The chain uses TRBV6-4 and TRBJ2-1; 7 bases are a match to TRBD1. CDR3 length: 12 amino acids. Germline V gene sequence: CDR1 MRHNA, CDR2 SNTAGT. J lost 14 bases, V lost 1 base, and 5 bases had no gene match. The CDR3 loop is CASSDFTGEKFF. CDR3 nucleotides: TGTGCCAGCAGTGACTTTACAGGGGAGAAGTTCTTC.

This chain joins TRBV7-8 and TRBJ2-1, with 8 nucleotides matching TRBD2. CDR1 SGHVS and CDR2 FQNEAQ come from the germline V gene. The CDR3 covers 16 residues. Trimming removed 7 bases from V and 8 bases from J; junction bases left unmatched: 16. The chain's CDR3 is CASILRGDGGVHEQFF. As DNA, the CDR3 is TGTGCCAGCATCCTTAGGGGGGACGGGGGGGTTCATGAGCAGTTCTTC.

This rearrangement joins TRBV2 to TRBJ1-2; 8 nucleotides agree with TRBD1. CDR3 size: 15 residues. Looked up from germline, CDR1 is SNHLY and CDR2 is FYNNEI. The V and J ends lost 6 bases and 1 base, in that order; junction bases with no gene match: 7. The CDR3 sequence: CASRDRAYFNYGYTF. The CDR3 region has the DNA TGTGCCAGCAGGGACAGGGCCTACTTTAACTATGGCTACACCTTC.

The chain employs TRBV6-5 and TRBJ2-7; tentatively, D is TRBD2 (5 bases). Trimming took 5 bases from V and 0 from J, leaving 11 bases between them. The length of the CDR3 is 14 residues. Germline assignment: CDR1 MNHEY and CDR2 SVGAGI. In DNA, the CDR3 is TGTGCCAGCAGTCGGAAACGGGACTCCTACGAGCAGTACTTC. This codes for CASSRKRDSYEQYF.

The CDR3 here is CASSLDWRGSYNEQFF. CDR3 DNA: TGTGCCAGCAGCTTGGACTGGAGGGGCTCCTACAATGAGCAGTTCTTC. The chain couples TRBV5-4 to TRBJ2-1, with D possibly being TRBD2 (6 bases). The germline V gene has CDR1 SGHNT and CDR2 YYREEE (reference sequence). The CDR3 runs 16 residues. Deletions cut 0 bases from V and 0 bases from J, with 10 bases between.

The rearrangement uses TRBV7-9 and TRBJ1-2; no reliable D call. The germline V and J ends were trimmed by 5 bases and 0 bases, with 13 bases remaining between them. The CDR3 covers 15 residues. Germline lookup yields CDR1 SEHNR and CDR2 FQNEAQ (reference sequence). The CDR3 DNA reads TGTGCCAGCAGCGCTTCTGGACTCTCTAACTATGGCTACACCTTC. Protein: CASSASGLSNYGYTF. Based on the CDR3 plus reference TRBV7-9 and TRBJ1-2, the full variable domain is DTGVSQNPRHKITKRGQNVTFRCDPISEHNRLYWYRQTLGQGPEFLTYFQNEAQLEKSRLLSDRFSAERPKGSFSTLEIQRTEQGDSAMYLCASSASGLSNYGYTFGSGTRLTVV.